The TCR beta chain described here comes from a study of T cell responses to AZD1222 COVID-19 vaccine. Study-wide results and limits: A mostly white British donor set with more females was recruited, and clonal diversity was possibly underestimated. Repertoire sampling occurred only after the peak T cell response. Only a handful of individuals given AZD1222 were seropositive at baseline. Reports say nearly half of spike-specific TCRs go after unmutated variant regions.

Libraries were prepared by immunoSEQ multiplex PCR; TCRdb keeps only in-frame clonotypes and omits some of them. The sample consists of some 150,000 clones, 92% of them appearing once. As to this clone: What it binds is unknown.

Trimming left V 2 bases short and J 5 bases short, with 12 bases between. Germline V lookup: CDR1 SEHNR, CDR2 FQNEAQ (reference sequence). The CDR3 extends over 14 amino acids. The sequence was collected from an adult in good health. V gene TRBV7-9 combines with J gene TRBJ1-1; no definite D call. This specimen consisted of peripheral blood, obtained on day 0 of AZD1222 vaccination. CDR3 protein: CASSLTGEVTEAFF. The CDR3 DNA sequence: TGTGCCAGCAGCTTAACCGGGGAGGTTACTGAAGCTTTCTTT.